This passage covers 26 T cell receptor beta chains from one sample sequenced in a study of blood T cells in healthy people across ages. Primed by a sample-barcoded 5' primer and a J-beta primer mix, a second PCR proceeded for 7 to 11 cycles. TCRdb processed the 5' RACE reads anew with MiXCR; each CDR3 protein has one entry. The repertoire holds under 2 million distinct CDR3 sequences, with about 31% as singletons. Sequencing was carried out using blood. The origin of the receptors is a woman aged 25 to 39 in good health.

This clonotype was counted a few times. J is TRBJ2-5 and V is TRBV29-1; D unresolved. V lost 0 bases, J lost 7 bases, and 18 bases lay in between. This CDR3 is built from 15 residues. Germline V gene data show CDR1 as SQVTM and CDR2 as ANQGSEA. The CDR3 DNA reads as TGCAGCGTTGAAGAGGCAGACCAACCCCTCGTGACCCAGTACTTC. This gives the protein CSVEEADQPLVTQYF.

There are a few counts of this clonotype. The chain couples TRBV6-1 to TRBJ2-5, with 9 bases identical to TRBD1. Germline V gives CDR1 MNHNS, CDR2 SASEGT. V lost 7 bases to trimming and J lost 4 bases; unmatched junction nucleotides: 1. This CDR3 comprises 12 residues. CDR3 coding DNA: TGTGCCAGCACGGGACAGGGAGAGACCCAGTACTTC. Translation: CASTGQGETQYF.

This chain connects TRBV7-9 to TRBJ2-1; D may be TRBD1 or TRBD2 (5 bases each). The germline gives CDR1 SEHNR, CDR2 FQNEAQ (reference sequence). The ends were cut back, 6 bases at V and 4 bases at J, with 13 bases in the middle. This CDR3 spans 14 amino acids. The CDR3 DNA sequence: TGTGCCAGCAGGAAGGGGACCCAGTACAATGAGCAGTTCTTC. Its translation is CASRKGTQYNEQFF.

This clonotype was seen once. This chain connects TRBV15 to TRBJ2-3, with 8 bases aligning to TRBD1. In germline, CDR1 is LNHNV, CDR2 YYDKDF (reference sequence). Losses at the gene ends were 0 bases for V and 8 bases for J; bases not matched to a gene: 16. This CDR3 is 18 amino acids long. CDR3 residues: CATSRDGLDRAPIVTQYF. CDR3 coding DNA: TGTGCCACCAGCAGAGATGGTTTGGACAGGGCCCCTATAGTTACGCAGTATTTT.

V and J are TRBV9 and TRBJ1-1, with D tentatively TRBD1 (6 bases). Germline CDR1 and CDR2: SGDLS and YYNGEE. V was trimmed by 3 bases and J by 8 bases, leaving 20 bases between them. CDR3 length equals 15 residues. The CDR3 protein is CASSDPRGGSAEAFF. The CDR3 nucleotides are TGTGCCAGCAGCGACCCCCGAGGGGGGAGCGCGGAAGCTTTCTTT.

The V call is TRBV15, the J call TRBJ2-7, with 10 nucleotides matching TRBD2. V lost 3 bases, J lost 7 bases, and 9 bases stayed unmatched. This CDR3 is built from 15 residues. Germline CDR1 LNHNV, CDR2 YYDKDF (reference sequence). CDR3 sequence: CATSSWLAGVGEQYF. CDR3 sequence (DNA): TGTGCCACCAGCAGTTGGCTAGCGGGAGTCGGTGAGCAGTACTTC.

J is TRBJ2-1 and V is TRBV2; 9 bases agree with TRBD2. This CDR3 contains 13 residues. Germline values: CDR1 SNHLY, CDR2 FYNNEI. The trim removed 2 bases at V and 15 bases at J, leaving 8 bases unmatched. CDR3 nucleotides: TGTGCCAGCAGTGAAAATAAGGGACTAGCAGTGTTCTTC. Its translation: CASSENKGLAVFF. The variable domain in full, with the rest retrieved from reference TRBV2 and TRBJ2-1, is EPEVTQTPSHQVTQMGQEVILRCVPISNHLYFYWYRQILGQKVEFLVSFYNNEISEKSEIFDDQFSVERPDGSNFTLKIRSTKLEDSAMYFCASSENKGLAVFFGPGTRLTVL.

The rearrangement uses TRBV7-2 and TRBJ2-1, with TRBD1 matching over 10 bases. The CDR3 is made up of 13 amino acids. Germline V gene lookup returns CDR1 SGHTA and CDR2 FQGNSA. Trimming took 5 bases from V and 9 from J; bases not matched to a gene: 4. The CDR3 loop reads CASSTGTGVEQFF. The CDR3, as DNA: TGTGCCAGCAGCACCGGGACAGGGGTTGAGCAGTTCTTC.

This clonotype was seen only a few times. The genes are TRBV15 and TRBJ2-1; D is undetermined. The CDR3 runs 16 residues. V lost 3 bases and J 0 bases, leaving 12 bases between the germline ends. CDR1 is LNHNV and CDR2 is YYDKDF in the germline V gene (reference sequence). In nucleotides, the CDR3 is TGTGCCACCAGCAGGGCAACGTTTGGCTCCTACAATGAGCAGTTCTTC. Residues: CATSRATFGSYNEQFF.

The chain uses TRBV20-1 and TRBJ2-1, with D possibly being TRBD1 (6 bases). The CDR3 sequence is 15 residues long. Looked up from germline, CDR1 is DFQATT and CDR2 is SNEGSKA (reference sequence). Trimming left V 3 bases short and J 7 bases short, with 19 bases between. The CDR3 here is CSASPGRGIANEQFF. The CDR3, as DNA: TGCAGTGCTAGCCCGGGCAGGGGAATTGCAAATGAGCAGTTCTTC.

The chain has TRBV20-1 and TRBJ1-2, with 10 bases that match TRBD1. Germline CDR1 reads DFQATT; CDR2 reads SNEGSKA (reference sequence). CDR3 length equals 17 residues. J was trimmed by 3 bases and V by 0 bases; bases with no gene match: 10. CDR3 region: CSARDASTTGGHYGYTF. DNA for the CDR3: TGCAGTGCTAGAGACGCTTCAACGACAGGGGGCCACTATGGCTACACCTTC.

V and J are TRBV6-5 and TRBJ2-7; 8 positions match TRBD2. The CDR3 loop spans 16 amino acids. Germline CDR1 is MNHEY and CDR2 is SVGAGI. Trimming at V came to 8 bases and at J to 2 bases, leaving 14 bases not matched to a gene. The CDR3 DNA reads TGTGCCAGCGGCGTCACTAGCCCGGGAGGGACCTACGAGCAGTACTTC. Its translation is CASGVTSPGGTYEQYF.

The gene calls are TRBV19 and TRBJ1-4; a weak D match, TRBD1 (5 bases). Trimming cost V 3 bases and J 0 bases, with 17 bases left between them. Per the germline V gene, CDR1 is LNHDA and CDR2 is SQIVND (reference sequence). This CDR3 comprises 18 residues. CDR3 in amino acids: CASSMVLGQLSTNEKLFF. The DNA of the CDR3 is TGTGCCAGTAGTATGGTGTTGGGGCAGCTCTCAACTAATGAAAAACTGTTTTTT.

This clonotype was picked up a small number of times. The J gene is TRBJ2-3, the V gene TRBV3-1; TRBD1 matches 9 bases. The CDR3 is made up of 15 amino acids. V dropped 5 bases and J dropped 3; count of bases not matched to a gene: 6. The germline V gene has CDR1 LGHDT and CDR2 YNNKEL (reference sequence). The CDR3 reads CASSDRDRETDTQYF. CDR3 sequence (DNA): TGTGCCAGCAGCGACCGGGACAGGGAGACAGATACGCAGTATTTT.

V usage is TRBV30 and J usage is TRBJ2-6, with D hard to call. The V end lost 5 bases, the J end lost 0 bases, and 5 bases lay between the germline ends. The CDR3 is 13 amino acids. Germline loops: CDR1 GTSNPN, CDR2 SVGIG (reference sequence). The CDR3 DNA follows: TGTGCCTGGGGCCCCTCTGGGGCCAACGTCCTGACTTTC. Protein product: CAWGPSGANVLTF.

This clonotype has only a few counts. The chain uses TRBV4-1 and TRBJ1-2; D ambiguous. Trimming pared 2 bases from V and 0 bases from J, leaving 10 bases between. From germline, CDR1 is MGHRA and CDR2 YSYEKL. This CDR3 is 15 amino acids long. CDR3 in amino acids: CASSQLPITNYGYTF. The CDR3 region has the DNA TGCGCCAGCAGCCAACTCCCGATCACTAACTATGGCTACACCTTC.

The J gene is TRBJ1-5, the V gene TRBV6-2 or TRBV6-3; D remains ambiguous. Germline-derived CDR1 and CDR2 are MNHEY and SVGEGT. Between the trimmed V and J ends, which lost 0 bases and 9 bases, there was a span of 9 bases. CDR3 length: 13 residues. The CDR3 bases are TGTGCCAGCAGTTACTCCCGTGACGGGCCCCAGCATTTT. Its translation is CASSYSRDGPQHF.

This clonotype was seen a few times. This chain uses TRBV28 with TRBJ1-2, with D perhaps TRBD1 (5 bases). The CDR3 loop spans 14 amino acids. Germline CDR1 and CDR2: MDHEN and SYDVKM. The V end lost 5 bases, the J end lost 0 bases, and 10 bases lay between the germline ends. As DNA, the CDR3 is TGTGCCAGCAGTATGACAGAGTCTAACTATGGCTACACCTTC. Encoded protein: CASSMTESNYGYTF.

This clonotype was picked up a small number of times. The chain joins TRBV28 to TRBJ2-7; TRBD1 aligns across 7 bases. CDR1 MDHEN and CDR2 SYDVKM come from the germline V gene. Losses at the gene ends were 6 bases for V and 4 bases for J; bases not matched to a gene: 12. This CDR3 has 15 amino acids. CDR3 nucleotide sequence: TGTGCCAGCAGAGCCACAGGGGTCTCTGCATACGAGCAGTACTTC. Translation gives CASRATGVSAYEQYF.

This clonotype appeared once. The rearrangement uses TRBV3-1 and TRBJ1-6, with D possibly TRBD1 on 5 matching bases. Germline V CDR1 and CDR2: LGHDT, YNNKEL (reference sequence). This CDR3 contains 15 residues. V shed 9 bases and J shed 0 bases, with 12 bases lying between them. The CDR3 protein is CASGTVSSYNSPLHF. The CDR3 region has the DNA TGTGCCAGTGGGACCGTAAGCTCCTATAATTCACCCCTCCACTTT.

This chain uses TRBV7-3 with TRBJ2-3, with 10 bases lining up with TRBD2. There are 15 residues in the CDR3. Looked up from germline, CDR1 is SGHTA and CDR2 is FQGTGA. The junction had 9 bases not matched to a gene; V was cut back by 6 bases and J by 6 bases. The CDR3 loop is CASSPSGRVGDTQYF. For the CDR3, the DNA is TGTGCCAGCAGTCCTAGCGGGAGAGTGGGGGATACGCAGTATTTT.

The chain uses TRBV25-1 and TRBJ1-2; weak D call: TRBD1 (5 bases). Germline V CDR1 and CDR2: MGHDK, SYGVNS. V dropped 2 bases and J dropped 4 bases, with 8 bases sitting between them. The CDR3 runs to 13 residues. The CDR3 spells CASSEGGSYGYTF. CDR3 DNA: TGTGCCAGCAGTGAAGGGGGTTCCTATGGCTACACCTTC.

V gene TRBV28 combines with J gene TRBJ2-5; 10 positions agree with TRBD2. The CDR3 totals 16 residues. Per germline, CDR1 MDHEN and CDR2 SYDVKM. The V and J ends lost 2 bases and 1 base, in that order; junction bases with no gene match: 4. CDR3 residues: CASSLVLAGRQETQYF. In nucleotides, the CDR3 is TGTGCCAGCAGTTTAGTACTAGCGGGACGCCAAGAGACCCAGTACTTC.

In this sample, this clonotype turned up a few times. The rearrangement uses TRBV5-1 and TRBJ2-3; D remains ambiguous. This CDR3 spans 12 amino acids. Germline CDR1 reads SGHRS; CDR2 reads YFSETQ. The V and J ends lost 7 bases and 3 bases respectively, with 9 bases between them. The CDR3 sequence is CASAPETDTQYF. In DNA, the CDR3 is TGCGCCAGCGCCCCTGAGACAGATACGCAGTATTTT.

The chain employs TRBV27 and TRBJ2-3; 13 nucleotides match TRBD2. The CDR3 extends over 19 amino acids. Per the germline V gene, CDR1 is MNHEY and CDR2 is SMNVEV (reference sequence). The V and J ends lost 5 bases and 0 bases, in that order; junction bases with no gene match: 11. CDR3 nucleotide sequence: TGTGCCAGCAGTCTCCCGCGGACTAGCGGGAGTCCTAGCACAGATACGCAGTATTTT. This encodes CASSLPRTSGSPSTDTQYF.

This clonotype has at least ten counts. This chain joins TRBV7-2 and TRBJ2-5; D may be TRBD2 (7 bases). Germline values: CDR1 SGHTA, CDR2 FQGNSA. Trimming cost V 1 base and J 5 bases, with 14 bases left between them. The CDR3 loop spans 15 amino acids. DNA for the CDR3: TGTGCCAGCAGCTTAGTGGCGGGGGCCCGGGAGACCCAGTACTTC. Its protein is CASSLVAGARETQYF.